The 27 T cell receptor beta chains presented below share a single source sample, sequenced in a study of T-cell reconstitution after alpha-beta-depleted transplantation in children. Unique molecular identifiers were used to barcode this TCRbeta library. TCRdb reprocessed the PCR reads with MiXCR, giving one entry per CDR3 protein. Among around 140,000 distinct CDR3 sequences, roughly 8.8% were seen once, and the ten largest hold less than 20%. Sequences were derived from PBMCs, mostly from graft donor cells, sampled 180 days after TCRalphabeta/CD19-depleted stem cell transplant. Receptors were obtained from a female patient aged 2-9 years who had a stem cell transplant for congenital amegakaryocytic thrombocytopenia, so the T cells may come from the graft donor.

The rearrangement links TRBV3-1 to TRBJ2-7; D uncertain. This CDR3 comprises 12 residues. Germline V gene lookup returns CDR1 LGHDT and CDR2 YNNKEL (reference sequence). V lost 3 bases and J lost 5, with 8 bases in between. The CDR3 nucleotides are TGTGCCAGCAGCCATATATCTCACGAGCAGTACTTC. As protein: CASSHISHEQYF.

Comments on this clonotype: One base away lies a much larger clone, so this may be a sequencing read error. V is TRBV5-1 and J is TRBJ2-1, with D perhaps TRBD2 (6 bases). V lost 6 bases and J lost 8, with 18 bases in between. This CDR3 has 14 residues. Germline V gene lookup returns CDR1 SGHRS and CDR2 YFSETQ. The CDR3 DNA is TGCGCCAGCAAAAGGCAGGCGGGAAACGATGAGCAGTTCTTC. Amino acids: CASKRQAGNDEQFF.

This clonotype was seen more than once but under ten times. This CDR3 is CSARGGSSHLYEQYF. DNA for the CDR3: TGCAGTGCTAGGGGGGGCTCCTCTCACCTCTACGAGCAGTACTTC. V usage is TRBV20-1 and J usage is TRBJ2-7, with D possibly being TRBD1 or TRBD2 (6 bases each). With 3 bases removed from V and 3 bases from J, the gap between germline ends came to 18 bases. CDR3 size: 15 residues. Germline V gene lookup returns CDR1 DFQATT and CDR2 SNEGSKA (reference sequence).

This clonotype was detected a few times. This sequence joins TRBV19 and TRBJ1-6; D remains unclear. Germline-derived CDR1 and CDR2 are LNHDA and SQIVND (reference sequence). Deletions cut 7 bases from V and 7 bases from J, with 5 bases between. The CDR3 is 11 amino acids. CDR3 sequence: CASMGNSPLHF. CDR3 sequence (DNA): TGTGCCAGTATGGGAAATTCACCCCTCCACTTT.

The rearrangement links TRBV28 to TRBJ2-1; 8 nucleotides line up with TRBD2. The CDR3 is 14 residues long. J gave up 6 bases and V 9 bases, and 10 bases lay outside the gene matches. CDR1 MDHEN and CDR2 SYDVKM come from the germline V gene. This CDR3 reads CARGPGRASNEQFF. CDR3 sequence (DNA): TGTGCCAGGGGCCCCGGGAGGGCCTCCAATGAGCAGTTCTTC.

This clonotype has just a few counts. The CDR3 nucleotides are TGTGCCAGCAGTCCGAGACAGAGCCCAGAGACCCAGTACTTC. Translation gives CASSPRQSPETQYF. The chain employs TRBV5-5 and TRBJ2-5; D might be TRBD1 (5 bases). V was pared by 5 bases and J by 4 bases, with 15 bases between. Per the germline V gene, CDR1 is SGHKS and CDR2 is YYEKEE (reference sequence). The CDR3 contains 14 residues. The variable domain in full, completed from reference TRBV5-5 and TRBJ2-5, reads DAGVTQSPTHLIKTRGQQVTLRCSPISGHKSVSWYQQVLGQGPQFIFQYYEKEERGRGNFPDRFSARQFPNYSSELNVNALLLGDSALYLCASSPRQSPETQYFGPGTRLLVL.

This clonotype showed up many times. V usage is TRBV29-1 and J usage is TRBJ2-2; D is perhaps TRBD1 (5 bases). The CDR3 consists of 13 residues. With 5 bases removed from V and 6 bases from J, the gap between germline ends came to 13 bases. CDR1 is SQVTM and CDR2 is ANQGSEA in the germline V gene. CDR3 protein: CSVTQDHPGELFF. In DNA, the CDR3 is TGCAGCGTTACACAGGACCATCCCGGGGAGCTGTTTTTT.

This clonotype was counted between two and nine times. This rearrangement joins TRBV7-9 to TRBJ2-7; D is ambiguous. The CDR3 runs 14 residues. Trimming removed 3 bases at V and 0 bases at J, with 9 bases between. Per germline, CDR1 SEHNR and CDR2 FQNEAQ (reference sequence). This CDR3 reads CASSFFGISYEQYF. The CDR3 DNA sequence: TGTGCCAGCAGCTTTTTCGGTATCTCCTACGAGCAGTACTTC.

Of note for this clonotype: This could be a read error, since a much larger clone is one nucleotide away. The J gene is TRBJ2-6, the V gene TRBV12-3 or TRBV12-4; tentative D call: TRBD1 (6 bases). This CDR3 region has 17 residues. DNA of the CDR3: TGTGCCAGCAGTGAATCGACAGGCCTCTCTGGGGCCAGCGTCCTGACTTTC. Its translation is CASSESTGLSGASVLTF.

This clonotype was seen a handful of times. This rearrangement joins TRBV12-3 or TRBV12-4 to TRBJ2-3, with D uncertain. This CDR3 spans 15 amino acids. Trimming cost V 1 base and J 2 bases, with 10 bases left between them. CDR3 nucleotide sequence: TGTGCCAGCAGTTTAGAATTTTTTGCCACAGATACGCAGTATTTT. Translating gives CASSLEFFATDTQYF.

Worth noting for this clonotype: A much more abundant neighbour one base away suggests this may be a read error. This chain uses TRBV5-1 with TRBJ2-6; a weak D match, TRBD1 (5 bases). This CDR3 contains 14 residues. Per germline, CDR1 SGHRS and CDR2 YFSETQ. The CDR3 spells CASRELAGANGLTF. CDR3 nucleotide sequence: TGCGCCAGCCGAGAATTAGCTGGGGCCAACGGCCTGACTTTC. The full variable domain, in which reference TRBV5-1 and TRBJ2-6 provide the parts outside the CDR3, is KAGVTQTPRYLIKTRGQQVTLSCSPISGHRSVSWYQQTPGQGLQFLFEYFSETQRNKGNFPGRFSGRQFSNSRSEMNVSTLELGDSALYLCASRELAGANGLTFGAGSRLTVL.

This clonotype was detected ten times or more. The genes are TRBV20-1 and TRBJ1-1, with D unresolved. Trimming pared 5 bases from V and 2 bases from J, leaving 6 bases between. The CDR3 has 11 residues. Germline V gene sequence: CDR1 DFQATT, CDR2 SNEGSKA (reference sequence). Here the CDR3 DNA reads TGCAGTGCTCTGTCCAACACTGAAGCTTTCTTT. Translation: CSALSNTEAFF.

The chain links TRBV20-1 to TRBJ1-4, with unresolved D. Germline V gene sequence: CDR1 DFQATT, CDR2 SNEGSKA (reference sequence). The length of the CDR3 is 15 residues. V dropped 4 bases and J dropped 5 bases, with 17 bases sitting between them. CDR3 region: CSATGWGAGNEKLFF. DNA of the CDR3: TGCAGTGCTACGGGGTGGGGTGCAGGCAATGAAAAACTGTTTTTT.

The V call is TRBV20-1, the J call TRBJ2-7, with 8 nucleotides matching TRBD2. The CDR3 is made up of 12 amino acids. CDR1 and CDR2 from the germline V gene are DFQATT and SNEGSKA (reference sequence). The V gene end was trimmed by 6 bases and the J gene end by 2 bases; junction bases not matched to a gene: 3. DNA for the CDR3: TGCAGTGCCGGACTAGCTCCCTACGAGCAGTACTTC. Amino acids: CSAGLAPYEQYF.

There are a few counts of this clonotype. This rearrangement joins TRBV24-1 to TRBJ2-7; D may be TRBD2 (7 bases). The CDR3 extends over 16 amino acids. Germline V gene data show CDR1 as KGHDR and CDR2 as SFDVKD. With 7 bases removed from V and 5 bases from J, the gap between germline ends came to 23 bases. In DNA, the CDR3 is TGTGCCACCAGCGATGGGTTTCGAGGGGAGGGGGACGAGCAGTACTTC. It yields the protein CATSDGFRGEGDEQYF.

This clonotype was seen more than once but under ten times. Compared with germline, one end of the junction differs, possibly owing to a read error. J is TRBJ2-3 and V is TRBV6-1; 7 nucleotides match TRBD1. From germline, CDR1 is MNHNS and CDR2 SASEGT. This CDR3 spans 11 amino acids. CDR3 sequence: CASSRDSFTHF. CDR3 coding DNA: TGTGCCAGCAGCCGGGACAGTTTCACGCATTTT.

Only a few counts were recorded for this clonotype. CDR3 coding DNA: TGTGCCAGCAGCCGGGATAGCGGGAGCTCCTACAATGAGCAGTTCTTC. Translation: CASSRDSGSSYNEQFF. The V call is TRBV7-9, the J call TRBJ2-1; 9 nucleotides agree with TRBD2. In germline, CDR1 is SEHNR, CDR2 FQNEAQ (reference sequence). Unmatched junction bases numbered 5, after V lost 5 bases and J lost 0 bases. This CDR3 region has 16 residues.

This clonotype has a count of ten or more. The chain joins TRBV20-1 to TRBJ2-4; 9 bases match TRBD1. The CDR3 runs 16 residues. Germline V lookup: CDR1 DFQATT, CDR2 SNEGSKA (reference sequence). The ends lost 1 base at V and 3 bases at J; junction bases unmatched: 7. The CDR3 DNA reads as TGCAGTGCTAGAGGGGGACAGGGTAGTGTCAAAAACATTCAGTACTTC. Translating gives CSARGGQGSVKNIQYF.

This clonotype showed up many times. The chain is built from TRBV9 and TRBJ2-1; D is unresolved. V lost 0 bases and J 3 bases, leaving 1 base between the germline ends. CDR1 and CDR2 (germline): SGDLS, YYNGEE. The CDR3 is 12 residues long. CDR3 sequence reads: CASSVDYNEQFF. The DNA for the CDR3 is TGTGCCAGCAGCGTAGACTACAATGAGCAGTTCTTC.

This clonotype was recorded at least ten times. This chain joins TRBV5-6 and TRBJ1-1; 7 nucleotides agree with TRBD1. This CDR3 comprises 13 residues. V dropped 3 bases and J dropped 11; count of bases not matched to a gene: 10. The germline V gene has CDR1 SGHDT and CDR2 YYEEEE. The CDR3 DNA reads TGTGCCAGCAGCTCGGTGACAGGGAAAGTGGCTTTCTTT. It specifies CASSSVTGKVAFF. Together with reference TRBV5-6 and TRBJ1-1, the CDR3 gives the full variable domain: DAGVTQSPTHLIKTRGQQVTLRCSPKSGHDTVSWYQQALGQGPQFIFQYYEEEERQRGNFPDRFSGHQFPNYSSELNVNALLLGDSALYLCASSSVTGKVAFFGQGTRLTVV.

The genes are TRBV20-1 and TRBJ2-7; D may be TRBD1 or TRBD2 (5 bases each). The V gene lost 1 base and the J gene lost 0 bases, with 10 bases spanning the gap. This CDR3 spans 14 amino acids. From germline, CDR1 is DFQATT and CDR2 SNEGSKA (reference sequence). Here the CDR3 DNA reads TGCAGTGCTAGAGGGGACGGGTTCTCCTACGAGCAGTACTTC. Protein product: CSARGDGFSYEQYF.

Many counts were recorded for this clonotype. The J gene is TRBJ1-5, the V gene TRBV10-2; weak D call: TRBD1 (5 bases). Germline V gene data show CDR1 as WSHSY and CDR2 as SAAADI. CDR3 length: 14 residues. Trimming cost V 0 bases and J 2 bases, with 5 bases left between them. Here the CDR3 DNA reads TGCGCCAGCAGTGAGTCGGGGGGCAATCAGCCCCAGCATTTT. The encoded protein is CASSESGGNQPQHF.

This clonotype appeared a few times. The rearrangement joins TRBV27 to TRBJ2-2, with D possibly being TRBD2 (7 bases). V lost 6 bases and J lost 1, with 18 bases in between. CDR1 and CDR2 (germline): MNHEY, SMNVEV (reference sequence). This CDR3 comprises 17 residues. The DNA for the CDR3 is TGTGCCAGCAGAGCTACTACAGGGAGGGGGAACACCGGGGAGCTGTTTTTT. Translation gives CASRATTGRGNTGELFF.

The sample holds many counts of this clonotype. The rearrangement uses TRBV5-1 and TRBJ2-3; D is unclear. The CDR3 covers 13 residues. V lost 1 base to trimming and J lost 4 bases, with 7 bases between them. Per the germline V gene, CDR1 is SGHRS and CDR2 is YFSETQ. CDR3 DNA sequence: TGCGCCAGCAGCTTGATCCCGGCAGATACGCAGTATTTT. As protein: CASSLIPADTQYF.

This clonotype showed up just a few times. The chain links TRBV27 to TRBJ2-5, with TRBD2 matching 9 bases. This CDR3 spans 13 amino acids. J lost 5 bases, V lost 6 bases, and 4 bases had no gene match. Per germline, CDR1 MNHEY and CDR2 SMNVEV (reference sequence). CDR3 in amino acids: CASSWSGRETQYF. CDR3 nucleotide sequence: TGTGCCAGCAGCTGGAGCGGGAGGGAGACCCAGTACTTC.

The rearrangement joins TRBV18 to TRBJ1-1, with D uncertain. This CDR3 has 15 residues. Trimming removed 1 base at V and 1 base at J, with 10 bases between. CDR1 KGHSH and CDR2 LQKENI come from the germline V gene. This CDR3 reads CASSPLIHSNTEAFF. The CDR3, as DNA: TGTGCCAGCTCACCACTCATCCATTCGAACACTGAAGCTTTCTTT.

This clonotype turned up a few times. The chain couples TRBV12-3 or TRBV12-4 to TRBJ2-5, with TRBD2 identical over 9 bases. The length of the CDR3 is 16 residues. The V and J ends lost 8 bases and 0 bases, in that order; junction bases with no gene match: 10. CDR3 DNA: TGTGCCAGCTCCCCTCGTGTAGCGGGGGACCAAGAGACCCAGTACTTC. It encodes CASSPRVAGDQETQYF.